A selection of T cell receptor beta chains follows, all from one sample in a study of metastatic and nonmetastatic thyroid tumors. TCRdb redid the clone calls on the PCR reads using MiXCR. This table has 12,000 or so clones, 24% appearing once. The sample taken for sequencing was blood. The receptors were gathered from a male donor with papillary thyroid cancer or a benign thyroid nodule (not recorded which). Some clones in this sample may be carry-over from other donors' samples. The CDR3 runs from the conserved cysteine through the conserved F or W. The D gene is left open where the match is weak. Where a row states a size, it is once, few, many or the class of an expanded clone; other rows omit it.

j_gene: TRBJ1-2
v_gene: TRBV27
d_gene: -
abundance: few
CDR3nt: TGTGCCAGCAGTTTATCCTCCGGGACACGCGACTACACCTTC
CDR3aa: CASSLSSGTRDYTF

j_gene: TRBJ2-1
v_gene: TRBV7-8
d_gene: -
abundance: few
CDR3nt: TGTGCCAGCAGCTCGGCAGGGGTCCGGGGGAATGAGCAGTTCTTC
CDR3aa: CASSSAGVRGNEQFF

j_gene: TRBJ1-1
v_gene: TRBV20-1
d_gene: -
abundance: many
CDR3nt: TGCAGTGCTAAGGGGGGGGGGCCCTCGACGGGAGCTTTCTTT
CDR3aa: CSAKGGGPSTGAFF

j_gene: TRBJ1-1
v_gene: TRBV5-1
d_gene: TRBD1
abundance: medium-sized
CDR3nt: TGCGCCAGCAGCTTTTTGGGACAGGGGAACACTGAAGCTTTCTTT
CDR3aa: CASSFLGQGNTEAFF

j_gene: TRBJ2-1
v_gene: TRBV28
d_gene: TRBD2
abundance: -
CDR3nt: TGTGCCAGCAGTTTCGGGCTAGCGGAGAGAGCCTACAATGAGCAGTTCTTC
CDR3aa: CASSFGLAERAYNEQFF

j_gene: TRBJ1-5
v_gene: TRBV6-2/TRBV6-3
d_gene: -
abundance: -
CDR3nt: TGTGCCAGCAGTTACCAGGGAGTGAGTCAGCCCCAGCATTTT
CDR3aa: CASSYQGVSQPQHF

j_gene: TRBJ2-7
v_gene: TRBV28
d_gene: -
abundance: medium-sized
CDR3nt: TGTGCCAGCAGTTTCCGGGGTTTCGCCTACGAGCAGTACTTC
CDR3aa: CASSFRGFAYEQYF

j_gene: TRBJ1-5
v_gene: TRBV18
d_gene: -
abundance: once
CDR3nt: TGTGCCAGCTCACCAGACAGAAGCAATCAGCCCCAGCATTTT
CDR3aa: CASSPDRSNQPQHF

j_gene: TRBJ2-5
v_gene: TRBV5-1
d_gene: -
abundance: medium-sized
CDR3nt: TGCGCCAGCAGGTCTCATGGCGGGGAGACCCAGTACTTC
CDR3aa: CASRSHGGETQYF

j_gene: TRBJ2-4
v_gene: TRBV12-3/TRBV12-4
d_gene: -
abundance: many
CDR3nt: TGTGCCAGCAGATTAGAAGACGCCAAAAACATTCAGTACTTC
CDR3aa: CASRLEDAKNIQYF

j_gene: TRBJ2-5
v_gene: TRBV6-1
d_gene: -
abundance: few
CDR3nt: TGTGCCAGCAGTGAAGCGCAATCAGGGAGAGAGACCCAGTACTTC
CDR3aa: CASSEAQSGRETQYF

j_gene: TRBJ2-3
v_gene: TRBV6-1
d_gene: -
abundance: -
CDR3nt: TGTGCCAGCAGTATTGACGGATCCAAGCGCACAGATACGCAGTATTTT
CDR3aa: CASSIDGSKRTDTQYF

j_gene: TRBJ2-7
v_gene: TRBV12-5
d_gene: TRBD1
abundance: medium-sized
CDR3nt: TGTGCTAGTGGTTTGGGACAGGGGGGTAGGAGGGAGCAGTACTTC
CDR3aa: CASGLGQGGRREQYF

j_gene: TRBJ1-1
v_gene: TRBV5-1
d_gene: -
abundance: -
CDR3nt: TGCGCCAGCAGCCGGGACGGTCGGGGGACTGAAGCTTTCTTT
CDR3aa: CASSRDGRGTEAFF

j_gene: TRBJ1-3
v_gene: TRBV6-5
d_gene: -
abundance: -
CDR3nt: TGTGCCAGCAGTTACAGGATCGGGAGAAACACCATATATTTT
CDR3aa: CASSYRIGRNTIYF

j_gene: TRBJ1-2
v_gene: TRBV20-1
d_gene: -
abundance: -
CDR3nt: TGCAGTGCATCGAGTTATGGCTACACCTTC
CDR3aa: CSASSYGYTF

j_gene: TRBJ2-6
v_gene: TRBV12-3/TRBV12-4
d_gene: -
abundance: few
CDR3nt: TGTGCCAGCAGTCCCTCCCCCGGGGCCAACGTCCTGACTTTC
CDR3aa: CASSPSPGANVLTF

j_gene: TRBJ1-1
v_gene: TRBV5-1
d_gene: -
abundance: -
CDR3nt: TGCGCCAGCAGCTCCGGCGGGGGGGCTGAAGCTTTCTTT
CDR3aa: CASSSGGGAEAFF

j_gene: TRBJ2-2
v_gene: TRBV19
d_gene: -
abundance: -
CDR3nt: TGTGCCAGCCACCCCCCGGGCCTAGGCACCGGGGAGCTGTTTTTT
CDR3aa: CASHPPGLGTGELFF

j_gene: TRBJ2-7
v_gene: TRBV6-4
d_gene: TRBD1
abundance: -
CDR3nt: TGTGCCAGCAGTACTCGGGCAGGGGGCGCTTTCCCCTACGAGCAGTACTTC
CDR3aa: CASSTRAGGAFPYEQYF

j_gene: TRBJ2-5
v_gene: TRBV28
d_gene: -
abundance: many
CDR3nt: TGTGCCAGTCGGTCGCTGGGGCCACGAGAGACCCAGTACTTC
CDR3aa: CASRSLGPRETQYF

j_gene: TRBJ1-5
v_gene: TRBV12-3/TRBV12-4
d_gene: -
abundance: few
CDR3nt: TGTGCCAGCAGTCCAAGGGGAAATCAGCCCCAGCATTTT
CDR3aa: CASSPRGNQPQHF

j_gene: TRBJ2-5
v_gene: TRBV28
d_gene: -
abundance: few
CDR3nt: TGTGCCAGCAGGAACCGGGACCAAGAGACCCAGTACTTC
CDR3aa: CASRNRDQETQYF

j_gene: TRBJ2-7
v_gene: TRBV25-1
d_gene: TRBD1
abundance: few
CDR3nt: TGTGCCAGCAGTGAATGGGACAGGGGATACGAGCAGTACTTC
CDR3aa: CASSEWDRGYEQYF

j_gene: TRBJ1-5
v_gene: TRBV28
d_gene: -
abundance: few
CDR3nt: TGTGCCAGCAGTTTATCGGTCGGGGCGGCCGCCAATCAGCCCCAGCATTTT
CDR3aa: CASSLSVGAAANQPQHF

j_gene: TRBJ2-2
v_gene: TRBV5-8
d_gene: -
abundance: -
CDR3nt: TGTGCCAGCAGCTTGGATTTAGTCACCGGGGAGCTGTTTTTT
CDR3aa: CASSLDLVTGELFF

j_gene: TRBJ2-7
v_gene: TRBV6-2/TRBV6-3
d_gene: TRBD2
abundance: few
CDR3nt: TGTGCCAGCAGACCCGGACTAGCAACATCGGGGGAGCAGTACTTC
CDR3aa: CASRPGLATSGEQYF

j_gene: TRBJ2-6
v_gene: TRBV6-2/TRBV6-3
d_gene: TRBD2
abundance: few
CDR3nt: TGTGCCAGCAGTTCCGGGGGGGGCTCTGGGGCCAACGTCCTGACTTTC
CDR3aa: CASSSGGGSGANVLTF

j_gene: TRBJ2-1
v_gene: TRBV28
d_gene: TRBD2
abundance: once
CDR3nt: TGTGCCAGCAGACCGTGGAGCGGGGGGTACATTGAGCAGTTCTTC
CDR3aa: CASRPWSGGYIEQFF

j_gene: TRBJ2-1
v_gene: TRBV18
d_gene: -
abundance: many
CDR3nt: TGTGCCAGCTCTGCGGGGCGGACCAACAATGAGCAGTTCTTC
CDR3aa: CASSAGRTNNEQFF

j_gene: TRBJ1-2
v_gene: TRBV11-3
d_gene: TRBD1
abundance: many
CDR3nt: TGTGCCAGCAGCTTAGCTAAGACAGGGTCTCATGGCTACACCTTC
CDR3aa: CASSLAKTGSHGYTF

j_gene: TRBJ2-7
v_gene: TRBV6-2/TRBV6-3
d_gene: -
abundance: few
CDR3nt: TGTGCCAGCAGACGGACATTGGCCTACGAGCAGTACTTC
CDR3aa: CASRRTLAYEQYF

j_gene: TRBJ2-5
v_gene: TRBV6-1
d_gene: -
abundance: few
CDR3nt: TGTGCCAGCAGTGGGACTGCACGCCCCCAAGAGACCCAGTACTTC
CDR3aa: CASSGTARPQETQYF